Detailed here is one T cell receptor (beta chain). The record originates from a study of cytomegalovirus exposure and HLA in healthy donors. 60 Vbeta and 13 Jbeta primers were used in PCR. Method: immunoSEQ multiplex PCR; TCRdb's copy keeps in-frame clones and lacks some. Among more than 100,000 clones, more than 65% were seen once, and the ten largest hold about a tenth. Deletions cut 4 bases from V and 0 bases from J, with 7 bases between. Looked up from germline, CDR1 is SGHVS and CDR2 is FQNEAQ. The CDR3 consists of 13 residues. The TCR originated in a woman aged 18-30 years in good health and CMV-seropositive. The chain joins TRBV7-8 to TRBJ2-7; D gene ambiguous. The material sequenced was PBMCs. The CDR3 sequence is CASSSRSSYEQYF. In nucleotides, the CDR3 is TGTGCCAGCAGCTCAAGGAGCTCCTACGAGCAGTACTTC.